What follows are 3 T cell receptor beta chains derived from one specimen sequenced in a study of CD8 T cells in Susac syndrome. Reverse transcription of roughly 0.5 to 1 ug RNA was performed with random hexamers. Using its own MiXCR run on the immunoSEQ multiplex PCR reads, TCRdb lists one record per CDR3 protein. This sample has 250,000 to 300,000 distinct CDR3 sequences, with approximately 89% found just once. Specimen: CD8+ T cells from PBMCs. The receptors were gathered from a human donor with multiple sclerosis.

This rearrangement joins TRBV15 to TRBJ2-7, with D perhaps TRBD1 or TRBD2 (5 bases each). Trimming pared 3 bases from V and 7 bases from J, leaving 19 bases between. Germline V gene lookup returns CDR1 LNHNV and CDR2 YYDKDF (reference sequence). This CDR3 region has 15 residues. The CDR3 coding sequence is TGTGCCACCAGCAGGAACCGGGACGGCTCGTTTGAGCAGTACTTC. This encodes CATSRNRDGSFEQYF.

The chain carries TRBV19 and TRBJ1-2; possible D gene TRBD1, 6 bases. The V gene's germline CDR1 is LNHDA and CDR2 SQIVND (reference sequence). Trimming cost V 4 bases and J 5 bases, with 14 bases left between them. This CDR3 region has 14 residues. The CDR3 DNA follows: TGTGCCAGTAGTAAGCCGGGACATCCATATGGCTACACCTTC. Amino acid sequence: CASSKPGHPYGYTF.

J is TRBJ2-2 and V is TRBV30, with 10 bases that match TRBD2. Germline CDR1 reads GTSNPN; CDR2 reads SVGIG (reference sequence). The CDR3 covers 16 residues. V lost 4 bases to trimming and J lost 4 bases; unmatched junction nucleotides: 9. The CDR3 coding sequence is TGTGCCTGGACCTCCCTAGCGGGAGTGGGCACCGGGGAGCTGTTTTTT. It yields the protein CAWTSLAGVGTGELFF. The whole variable domain, remainder taken from reference TRBV30 and TRBJ2-2, is SQTIHQWPATLVQPVGSPLSLECTVEGTSNPNLYWYRQAAGRGLQLLFYSVGIGQISSEVPQNLSASRPQDRQFILSSKKLLLSDSGFYLCAWTSLAGVGTGELFFGEGSRLTVL.